This T cell receptor beta chain emerged from a study of immune cell composition in non-small cell lung cancer. Whole-study findings and limits: Clones >0.5% enriched in tumour were rarer in adenocarcinoma (33%) than squamous (75%). Lung adenocarcinomas had lower top 10 clone scores and clonality than squamous tumours.

For this clone: Its antigen is unidentified.

The CDR3 is made up of 12 amino acids. Germline V gene lookup returns CDR1 ENHRY and CDR2 SYGVKD. V lost 9 bases, J lost 8 bases, and 4 bases stayed unmatched. Method: immunoSEQ multiplex PCR; TCRdb's copy keeps in-frame clones and lacks some. The repertoire has 5,100 or so clones, over 75% of them found once; the top ten carry roughly 9.9%. Sequenced input: lung tumor tissue. The chain is built from TRBV10-3 and TRBJ2-1; 10 nucleotides agree with TRBD1. The sequence was collected from a human donor with non-small cell lung cancer. In DNA, the CDR3 is TGTGCCATGGGGACAGGGGCATATGAGCAGTTCTTC. Its translation is CAMGTGAYEQFF.